Described below is a single TCR beta chain sequence and its context. Its antigen is not identified. CDR1 is ENHRY, CDR2 SYGVKD, per germline. Trimming removed 10 bases from V and 6 bases from J, with 16 bases in between. The CDR3 is 13 amino acids. The data were taken from a study of shared clonotypes between healthy human individuals. Study in general: Three plates each covered CD4 naive and memory; CD8 naive two, CD8 memory one.

Points from the study as a whole: It was the non-shared clonotypes that had lower generation probabilities than clonotypes shared by all four donors. Rarefaction showed that sequencing of sorted subsets was incomplete (despite large depth).

The method was immunoSEQ multiplex PCR; TCRdb's version includes in-frame clones alone and lacks a portion of them. The sample carries roughly 2.5 million clones, over 85% recorded once. Sample: naive CD4+ T cells sorted from blood. Subset defined: CD45RA+ positively selected. This clonotype was sampled from a man aged 18 to 35 in good health. The chain joins TRBV10-3 to TRBJ1-5, with D possibly being TRBD1 (5 bases). DNA of the CDR3: TGTGCCACCCGGGGGGATGAGGGTCAGCCCCAGCATTTT. Encoded protein: CATRGDEGQPQHF.